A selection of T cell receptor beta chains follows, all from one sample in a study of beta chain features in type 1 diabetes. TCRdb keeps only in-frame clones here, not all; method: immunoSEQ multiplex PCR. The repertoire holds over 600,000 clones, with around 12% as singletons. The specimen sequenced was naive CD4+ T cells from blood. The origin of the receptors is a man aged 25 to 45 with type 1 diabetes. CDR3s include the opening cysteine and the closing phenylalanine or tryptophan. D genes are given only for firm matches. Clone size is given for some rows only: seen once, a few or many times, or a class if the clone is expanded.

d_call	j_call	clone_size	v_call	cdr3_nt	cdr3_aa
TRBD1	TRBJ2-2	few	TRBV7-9	TGTGCCAGCAGTCGCCGGGACAGCAACACCGGGGAGCTGTTTTTT	CASSRRDSNTGELFF
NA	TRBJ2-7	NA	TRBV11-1	TGTGCCAGCAGCTTAGCGCTCACAGTTGGATCCTACGAGCAGTACTTC	CASSLALTVGSYEQYF
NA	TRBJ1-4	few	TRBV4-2	TGTGCCAGCAGCCACCCACACGGTGCAACTAATGAAAAACTGTTTTTT	CASSHPHGATNEKLFF
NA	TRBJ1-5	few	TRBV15	TGTGCCACCAGCAGGGTGGGAAGTGATAGCAATCAGCCCCAGCATTTT	CATSRVGSDSNQPQHF
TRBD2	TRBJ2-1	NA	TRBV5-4	TGTGCCAGCAGCCCCCTGGCTAGCGGGGGCTCCTCCTACAATGAGCAGTTCTTC	CASSPLASGGSSYNEQFF
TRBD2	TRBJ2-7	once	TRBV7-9	TGTGCCAGCAGCTTAGCCGCGGGGGGCTCCCTCTACGAGCAGTACTTC	CASSLAAGGSLYEQYF
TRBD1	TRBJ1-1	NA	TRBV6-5	TGTGCCAGCATACCCGAACCGGGACAGGGTGAAGCTTTCTTT	CASIPEPGQGEAFF
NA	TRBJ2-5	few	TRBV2	TGTGCCAGCAAAGACTCCGGAAAAGAGACCCAGTACTTC	CASKDSGKETQYF
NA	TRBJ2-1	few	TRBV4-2	TGTGCCAGCAGCCAGGCGAGGGGGAATGAGCAGTTCTTC	CASSQARGNEQFF
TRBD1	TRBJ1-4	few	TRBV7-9	TGTGCCAGCAGCTCTCGGGACAGGGTCGAAAAACTGTTTTTT	CASSSRDRVEKLFF
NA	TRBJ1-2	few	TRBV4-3	TGCGCCAGCAGCCAAGTAATCCTACAGAATGGCTACACCTTC	CASSQVILQNGYTF
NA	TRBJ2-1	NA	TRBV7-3	TGTGCCAGCAGCTTAAGTCGGGGGAGCGAGCAGTTCTTC	CASSLSRGSEQFF
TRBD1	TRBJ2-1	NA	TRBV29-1	TGCAGCGTTGCGGGACAGGGTTCATACAATGAGCAGTTCTTC	CSVAGQGSYNEQFF
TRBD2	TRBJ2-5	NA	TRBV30	TGTGCCTGGAGTGTCGATTGGGGGACTAGTCTGGAGACCCAGTACTTC	CAWSVDWGTSLETQYF
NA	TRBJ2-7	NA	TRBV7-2	TGTGCCAGCAGCCCGTGGACAGGCTCGGGGGACGAGCAGTACTTC	CASSPWTGSGDEQYF
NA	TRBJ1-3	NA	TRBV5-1	TGCGCCAGCAGCTTATTCCTCGGAGGACAGCGTGAAAACACCATATATTTT	CASSLFLGGQRENTIYF
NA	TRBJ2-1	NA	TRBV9	TGTGCCAGCAGCGTAAAAGGGGACTTCTCCTACAATGAGCAGTTCTTC	CASSVKGDFSYNEQFF
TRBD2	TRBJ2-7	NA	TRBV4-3	TGCGCCAGCAGCCACGAACGGAGGGCTAGCGGGGGAGTGCAGTACTTC	CASSHERRASGGVQYF
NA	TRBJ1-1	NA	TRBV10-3	TGTGCCATCAGTGGGGACGGACTGAACACTGAAGCTTTCTTT	CAISGDGLNTEAFF
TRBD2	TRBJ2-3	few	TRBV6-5	TGTGCCAGCAGTTCCCGGGGAGGGGCTAGCACAGATACGCAGTATTTT	CASSSRGGASTDTQYF
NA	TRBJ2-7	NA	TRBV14	TGTGCCAGCAGCCAAGATAAGATCCTCCCCGACCAGTACTTC	CASSQDKILPDQYF
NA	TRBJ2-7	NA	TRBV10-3	TGTGCCATCAGCCCCCCGGAGTCCTACGAGCAGTACTTC	CAISPPESYEQYF
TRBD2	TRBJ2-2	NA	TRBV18	TGTGCCAGCTCACCTAGCGGGGGCGTTAACACCGGGGAGCTGTTTTTT	CASSPSGGVNTGELFF
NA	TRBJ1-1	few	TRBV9	TGTGCCAGCAGCGTAGATCCGTATGGTACGACTGAAGCTTTCTTT	CASSVDPYGTTEAFF
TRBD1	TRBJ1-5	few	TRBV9	TGTGCCAGCAGCGATGGACAGGGGGATCAGCCCCAGCATTTT	CASSDGQGDQPQHF
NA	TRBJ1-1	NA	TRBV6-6	TGTGCCAGCAGTTTACCGCTGAACACTGAAGCTTTCTTT	CASSLPLNTEAFF
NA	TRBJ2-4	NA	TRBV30	TGTGCCTGGAGTGTAGGGCAGCCTCTAGCCAAAAACATTCAGTACTTC	CAWSVGQPLAKNIQYF
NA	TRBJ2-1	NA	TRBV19	TGTGCCAGTAGTATCGGTTACAGGGCCAGCTCCTACAATGAGCAGTTCTTC	CASSIGYRASSYNEQFF
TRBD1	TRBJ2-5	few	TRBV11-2	TGTGCCAGCAGCCTGAGACAGGGATGGGAAGAGACCCAGTACTTC	CASSLRQGWEETQYF
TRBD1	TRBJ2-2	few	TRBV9	TGTGCCAGCAGCGATGACAGGGACACCGGGGAGCTGTTTTTT	CASSDDRDTGELFF
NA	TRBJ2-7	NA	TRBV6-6	TGTGCCAGCTACAGGAATTCGGTCCACGAGCAGTACTTC	CASYRNSVHEQYF
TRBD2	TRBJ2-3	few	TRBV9	TGTGCCAGCAGCGCATCCGGGACTAGCGGGGGGGCGACAGATACGCAGTATTTT	CASSASGTSGGATDTQYF
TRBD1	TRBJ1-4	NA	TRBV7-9	TGTGCCAGCAGCTACGGGACAGGTGATGAAAAACTGTTTTTT	CASSYGTGDEKLFF
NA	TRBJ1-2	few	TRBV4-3	TGCGCCAGCAGCCAAGACCACAGGGTTGGTGGCTACACCTTC	CASSQDHRVGGYTF
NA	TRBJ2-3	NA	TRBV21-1	TGTGCCAGCAGCAAAGCTCCGGGGGGGCGTATGTTAGGTACGCAGTATTTT	CASSKAPGGRMLGTQYF
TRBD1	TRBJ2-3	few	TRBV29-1	TGCAGCGTTGGTGGACAGGGGGCAGATACGCAGTATTTT	CSVGGQGADTQYF
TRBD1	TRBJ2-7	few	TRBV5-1	TGCGCCAGCAGCGCGACAGGGGGATACTACGAGCAGTACTTC	CASSATGGYYEQYF
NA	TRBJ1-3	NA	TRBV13	TGTGCCAGCAGCTTAGGCCTGGGGGTTGGAAACACCATATATTTT	CASSLGLGVGNTIYF
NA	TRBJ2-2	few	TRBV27	TGTGCCAGCAGTTTCACTCCGAACACCGGGGAGCTGTTTTTT	CASSFTPNTGELFF
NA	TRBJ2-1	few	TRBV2	TGTGCCAGCAGTGTTACTAGCAATGAGCAGTTCTTC	CASSVTSNEQFF
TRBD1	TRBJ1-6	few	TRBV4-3	TGCGCCAGCAGCCAAGATCAGGCAAGGGGACAGCTTGGTTCACCCCTCCACTTT	CASSQDQARGQLGSPLHF
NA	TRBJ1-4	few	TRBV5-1	TGCGCCAGCAGCTTAACATTGCAGGGGACTTCAACTAATGAAAAACTGTTTTTT	CASSLTLQGTSTNEKLFF
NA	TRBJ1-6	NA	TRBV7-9	TGTGCCAGCAGCTTGGGTGTTGATAATTCACCCCTCCACTTT	CASSLGVDNSPLHF
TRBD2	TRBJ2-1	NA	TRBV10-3	TGTGCCATCCGTAATAGGATAGCGGGTGACAATGAGCAGTTCTTC	CAIRNRIAGDNEQFF
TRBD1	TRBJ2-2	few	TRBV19	TGTGCCAGTAGTAAGGGACAGGGAGTCGACGGGGAGCTGTTTTTT	CASSKGQGVDGELFF
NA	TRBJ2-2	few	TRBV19	TGTGCCAGTAGTACATCGAGCGGCCTCGGGAGGGAGCTGTTTTTT	CASSTSSGLGRELFF
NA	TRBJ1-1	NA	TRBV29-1	TGCAGCGTCGCCGACGGGGGGAACACTGAAGCTTTCTTT	CSVADGGNTEAFF
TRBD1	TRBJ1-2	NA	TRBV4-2	TGTGCCAGCAGCCCCGGGACAGGGGCCCCCCCTGGCTACACCTTC	CASSPGTGAPPGYTF
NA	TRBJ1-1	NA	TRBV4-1	TGCGCCAGCAGCCAAGATCTCTGGCCCAGAATGAACACTGAAGCTTTCTTT	CASSQDLWPRMNTEAFF
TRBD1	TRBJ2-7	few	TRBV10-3	TGTGCCATCAGCGAACCGGGACAGGGGTTAGGCGAGCAGTACTTC	CAISEPGQGLGEQYF
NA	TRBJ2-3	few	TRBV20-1	TGCAGTGCTGGGACTTTAGATACGCAGTATTTT	CSAGTLDTQYF
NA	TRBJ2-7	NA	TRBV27	TGTGCCAGCAGTTTCCGGACAGCTGCCTTCGAGCAGTACTTC	CASSFRTAAFEQYF
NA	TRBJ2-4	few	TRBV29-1	TGCAGCGTTGAAGGGACTGACGGGTACATTCAGTACTTC	CSVEGTDGYIQYF